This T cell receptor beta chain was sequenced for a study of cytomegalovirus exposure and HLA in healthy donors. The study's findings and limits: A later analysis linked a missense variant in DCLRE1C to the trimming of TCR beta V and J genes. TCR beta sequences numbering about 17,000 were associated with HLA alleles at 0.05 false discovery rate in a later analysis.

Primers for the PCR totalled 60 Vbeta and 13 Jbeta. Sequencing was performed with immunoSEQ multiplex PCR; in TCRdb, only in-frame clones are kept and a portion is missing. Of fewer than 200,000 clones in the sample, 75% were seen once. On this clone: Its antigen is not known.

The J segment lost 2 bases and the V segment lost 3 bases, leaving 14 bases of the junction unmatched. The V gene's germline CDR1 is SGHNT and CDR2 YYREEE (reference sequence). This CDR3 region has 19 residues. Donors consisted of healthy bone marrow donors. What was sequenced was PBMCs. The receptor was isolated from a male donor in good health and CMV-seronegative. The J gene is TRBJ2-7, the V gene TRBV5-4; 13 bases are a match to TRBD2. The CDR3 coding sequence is TGTGCCAGCAGCTATCCGGGACTAGCGGGACTTAAGGATACCTACGAGCAGTACTTC. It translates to CASSYPGLAGLKDTYEQYF. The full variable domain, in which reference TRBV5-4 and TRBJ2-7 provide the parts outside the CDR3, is ETGVTQSPTHLIKTRGQQVTLRCSSQSGHNTVSWYQQALGQGPQFIFQYYREEENGRGNFPPRFSGLQFPNYSSELNVNALELDDSALYLCASSYPGLAGLKDTYEQYFGPGTRLTVT.